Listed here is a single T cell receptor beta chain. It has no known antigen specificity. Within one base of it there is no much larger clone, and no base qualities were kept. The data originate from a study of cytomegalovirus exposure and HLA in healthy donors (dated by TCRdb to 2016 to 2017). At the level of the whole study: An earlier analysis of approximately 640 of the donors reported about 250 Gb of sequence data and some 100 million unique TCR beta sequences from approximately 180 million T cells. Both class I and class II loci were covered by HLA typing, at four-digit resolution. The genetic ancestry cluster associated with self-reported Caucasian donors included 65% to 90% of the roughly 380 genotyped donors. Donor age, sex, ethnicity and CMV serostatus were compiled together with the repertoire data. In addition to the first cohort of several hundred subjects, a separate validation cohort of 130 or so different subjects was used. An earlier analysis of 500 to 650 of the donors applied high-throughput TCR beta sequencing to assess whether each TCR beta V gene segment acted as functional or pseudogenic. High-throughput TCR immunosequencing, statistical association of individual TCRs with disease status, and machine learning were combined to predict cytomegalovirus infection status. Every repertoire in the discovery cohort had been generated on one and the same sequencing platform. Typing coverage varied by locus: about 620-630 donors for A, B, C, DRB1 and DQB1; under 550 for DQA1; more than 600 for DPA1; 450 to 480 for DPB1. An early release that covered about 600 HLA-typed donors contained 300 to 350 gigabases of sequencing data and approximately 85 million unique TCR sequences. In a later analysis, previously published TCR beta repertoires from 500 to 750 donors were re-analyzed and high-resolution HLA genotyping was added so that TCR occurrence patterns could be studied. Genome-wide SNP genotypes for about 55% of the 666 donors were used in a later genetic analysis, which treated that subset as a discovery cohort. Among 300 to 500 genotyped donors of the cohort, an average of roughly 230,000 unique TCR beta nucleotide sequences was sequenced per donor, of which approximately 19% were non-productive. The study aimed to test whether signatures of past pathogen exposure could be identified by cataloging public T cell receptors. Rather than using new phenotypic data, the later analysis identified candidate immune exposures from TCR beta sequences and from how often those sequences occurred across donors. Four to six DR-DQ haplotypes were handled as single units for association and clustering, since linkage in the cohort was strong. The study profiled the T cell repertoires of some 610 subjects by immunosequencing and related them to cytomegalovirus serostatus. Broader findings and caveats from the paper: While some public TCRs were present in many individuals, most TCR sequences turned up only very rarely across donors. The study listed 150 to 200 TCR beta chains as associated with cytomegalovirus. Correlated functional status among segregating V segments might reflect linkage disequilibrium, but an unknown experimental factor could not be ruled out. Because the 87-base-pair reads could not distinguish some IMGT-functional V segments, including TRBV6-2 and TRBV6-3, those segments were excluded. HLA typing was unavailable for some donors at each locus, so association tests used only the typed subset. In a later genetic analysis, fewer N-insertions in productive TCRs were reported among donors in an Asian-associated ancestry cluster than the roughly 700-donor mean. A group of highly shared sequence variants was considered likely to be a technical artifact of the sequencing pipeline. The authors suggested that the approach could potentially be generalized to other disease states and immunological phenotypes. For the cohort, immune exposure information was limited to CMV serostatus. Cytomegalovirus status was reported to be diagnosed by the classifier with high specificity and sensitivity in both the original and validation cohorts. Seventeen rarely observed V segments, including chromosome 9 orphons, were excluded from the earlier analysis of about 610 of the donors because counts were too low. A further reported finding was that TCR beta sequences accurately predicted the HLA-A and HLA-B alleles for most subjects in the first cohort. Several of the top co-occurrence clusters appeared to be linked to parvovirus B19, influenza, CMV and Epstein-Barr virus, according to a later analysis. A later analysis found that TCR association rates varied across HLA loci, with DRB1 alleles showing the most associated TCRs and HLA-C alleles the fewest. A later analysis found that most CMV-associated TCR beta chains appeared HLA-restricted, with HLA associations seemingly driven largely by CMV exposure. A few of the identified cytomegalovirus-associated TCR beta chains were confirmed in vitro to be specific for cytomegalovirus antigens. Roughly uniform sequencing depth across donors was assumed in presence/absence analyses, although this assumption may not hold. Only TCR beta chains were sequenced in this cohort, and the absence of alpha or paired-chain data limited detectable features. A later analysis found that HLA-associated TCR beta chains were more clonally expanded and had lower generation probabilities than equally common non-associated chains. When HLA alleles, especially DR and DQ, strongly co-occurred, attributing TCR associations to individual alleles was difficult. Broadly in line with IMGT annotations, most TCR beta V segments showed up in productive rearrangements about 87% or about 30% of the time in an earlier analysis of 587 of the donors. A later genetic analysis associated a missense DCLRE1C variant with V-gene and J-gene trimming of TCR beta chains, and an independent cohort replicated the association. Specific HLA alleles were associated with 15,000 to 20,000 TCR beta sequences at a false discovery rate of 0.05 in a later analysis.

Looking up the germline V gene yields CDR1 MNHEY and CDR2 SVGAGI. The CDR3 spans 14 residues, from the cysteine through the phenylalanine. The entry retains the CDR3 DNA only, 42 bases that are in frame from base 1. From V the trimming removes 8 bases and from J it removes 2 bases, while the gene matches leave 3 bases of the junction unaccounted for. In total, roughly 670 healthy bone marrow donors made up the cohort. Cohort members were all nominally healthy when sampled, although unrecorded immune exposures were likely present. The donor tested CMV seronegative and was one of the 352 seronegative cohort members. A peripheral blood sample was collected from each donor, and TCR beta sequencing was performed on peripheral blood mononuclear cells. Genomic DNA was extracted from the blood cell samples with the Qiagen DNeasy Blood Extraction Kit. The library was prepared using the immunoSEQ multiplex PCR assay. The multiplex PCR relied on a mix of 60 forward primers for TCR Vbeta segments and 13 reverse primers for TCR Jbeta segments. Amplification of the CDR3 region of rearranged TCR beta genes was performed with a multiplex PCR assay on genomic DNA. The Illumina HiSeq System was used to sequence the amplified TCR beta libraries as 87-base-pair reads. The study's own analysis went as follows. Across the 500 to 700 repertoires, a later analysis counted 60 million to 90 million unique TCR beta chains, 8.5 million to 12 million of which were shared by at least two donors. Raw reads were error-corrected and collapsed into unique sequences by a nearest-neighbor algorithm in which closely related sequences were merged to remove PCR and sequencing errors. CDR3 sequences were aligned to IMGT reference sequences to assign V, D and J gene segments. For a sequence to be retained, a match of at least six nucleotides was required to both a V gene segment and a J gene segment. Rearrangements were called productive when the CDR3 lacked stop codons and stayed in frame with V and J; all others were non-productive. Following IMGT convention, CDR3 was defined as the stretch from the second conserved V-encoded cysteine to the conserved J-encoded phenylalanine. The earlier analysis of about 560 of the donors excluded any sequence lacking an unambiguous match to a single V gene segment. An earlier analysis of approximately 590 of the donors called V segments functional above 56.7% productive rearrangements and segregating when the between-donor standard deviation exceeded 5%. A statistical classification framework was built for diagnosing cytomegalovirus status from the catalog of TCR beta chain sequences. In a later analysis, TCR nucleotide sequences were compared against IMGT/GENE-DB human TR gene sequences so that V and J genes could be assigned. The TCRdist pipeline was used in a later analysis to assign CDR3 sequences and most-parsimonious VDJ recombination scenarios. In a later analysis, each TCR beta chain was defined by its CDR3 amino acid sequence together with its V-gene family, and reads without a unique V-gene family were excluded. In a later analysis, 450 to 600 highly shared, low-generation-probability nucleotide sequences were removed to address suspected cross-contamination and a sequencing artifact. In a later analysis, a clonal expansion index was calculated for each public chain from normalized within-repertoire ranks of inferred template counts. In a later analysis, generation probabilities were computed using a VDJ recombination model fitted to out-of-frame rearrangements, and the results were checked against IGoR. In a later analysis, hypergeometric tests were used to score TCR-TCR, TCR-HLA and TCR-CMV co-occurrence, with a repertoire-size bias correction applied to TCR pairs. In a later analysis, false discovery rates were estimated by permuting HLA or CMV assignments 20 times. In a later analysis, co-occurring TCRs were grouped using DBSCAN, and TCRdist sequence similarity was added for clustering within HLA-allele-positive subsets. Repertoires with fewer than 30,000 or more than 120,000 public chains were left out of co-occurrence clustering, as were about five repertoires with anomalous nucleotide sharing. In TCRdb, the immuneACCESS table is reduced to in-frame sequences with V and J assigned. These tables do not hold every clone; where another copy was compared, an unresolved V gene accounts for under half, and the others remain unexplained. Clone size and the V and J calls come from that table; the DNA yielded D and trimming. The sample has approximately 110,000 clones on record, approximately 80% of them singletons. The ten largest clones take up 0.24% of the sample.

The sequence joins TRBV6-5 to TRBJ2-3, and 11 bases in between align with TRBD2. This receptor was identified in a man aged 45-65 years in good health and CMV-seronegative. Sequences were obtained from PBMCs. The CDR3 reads CASPTSGTTDTQYF. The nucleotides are TGTGCCAGCCCGACTAGCGGGACCACAGATACGCAGTATTTT.